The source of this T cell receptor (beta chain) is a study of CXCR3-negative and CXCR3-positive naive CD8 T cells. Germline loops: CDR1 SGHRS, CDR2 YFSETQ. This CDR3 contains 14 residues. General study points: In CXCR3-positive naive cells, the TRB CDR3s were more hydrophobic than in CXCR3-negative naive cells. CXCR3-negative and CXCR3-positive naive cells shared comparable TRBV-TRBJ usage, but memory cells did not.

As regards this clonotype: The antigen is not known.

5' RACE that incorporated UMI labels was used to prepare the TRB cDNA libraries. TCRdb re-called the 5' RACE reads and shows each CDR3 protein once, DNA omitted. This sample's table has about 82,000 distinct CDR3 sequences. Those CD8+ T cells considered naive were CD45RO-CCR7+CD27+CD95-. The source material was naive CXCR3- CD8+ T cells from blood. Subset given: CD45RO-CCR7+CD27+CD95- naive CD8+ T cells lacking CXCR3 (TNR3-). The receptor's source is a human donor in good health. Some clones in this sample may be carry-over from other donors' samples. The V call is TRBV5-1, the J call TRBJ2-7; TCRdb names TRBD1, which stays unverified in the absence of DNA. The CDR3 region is CASTPWAENYEQYF.